These T cell receptor beta chains were read from a single sample in a study of beta chain features in type 1 diabetes. Clones were read by immunoSEQ multiplex PCR, and TCRdb kept only the in-frame ones, dropping some. The sample records 93,000 or so clones, approximately 30% being singletons. Sequencing was carried out using central memory CD4+ T cells from blood. The receptors originated from a woman aged 18 to 35 with type 1 diabetes. Both conserved end residues are part of each CDR3. A D gene is named only where the DNA matches it firmly. Expanded clones are given a class, and other clones once, few, many or no size at all.

V	J	size	D	CDR3	DNA
TRBV4-1	TRBJ2-1	few	TRBD2	CASSQEGTSGHNEQFF	TGCGCCAGCAGCCAAGAAGGGACTAGCGGCCACAATGAGCAGTTCTTC
TRBV10-3	TRBJ2-7	-	-	CAVSRGLEQYF	TGTGCCGTCTCAAGGGGCCTCGAGCAGTACTTC
TRBV2	TRBJ1-5	-	-	CASSSTANSNQPQHF	TGTGCCAGCAGTTCGACAGCGAATAGCAATCAGCCCCAGCATTTT
TRBV27	TRBJ2-7	-	TRBD2	CASSSPTLTTGGEQYF	TGTGCCAGCAGTTCACCCACTTTAACCACGGGGGGCGAGCAGTACTTC
TRBV20-1	TRBJ1-1	few	TRBD1	CSANNRGPAFF	TGCAGTGCTAACAACAGGGGGCCAGCTTTCTTT
TRBV10-2	TRBJ2-1	-	-	CASSESMFRSAYEQFF	TGCGCCAGCAGTGAGTCGATGTTCCGTAGCGCCTATGAGCAGTTCTTC
TRBV4-2	TRBJ2-1	few	TRBD2	CASSQGLAGAYEQFF	TGTGCCAGCAGCCAAGGACTAGCGGGAGCATACGAGCAGTTCTTC
TRBV2	TRBJ2-7	-	-	CASSGSGASGEQYF	TGTGCCAGCAGTGGCTCAGGGGCTAGCGGCGAGCAGTACTTC
TRBV19	TRBJ1-5	-	-	CASSIRAGENSNQPQHF	TGTGCCAGTAGTATCCGGGCAGGGGAAAATAGCAATCAGCCCCAGCATTTT
TRBV28	TRBJ2-2	-	-	CASSPTSTGELFF	TGTGCCAGCAGTCCAACTTCCACCGGGGAGCTGTTTTTT
TRBV2	TRBJ1-4	-	TRBD1	CASRLGDSKFEKLFF	TGTGCCAGCAGACTCGGGGACAGTAAGTTTGAAAAACTGTTTTTT
TRBV4-1	TRBJ2-2	few	TRBD2	CASSQEVVSGRGELFF	TGTGCCAGCAGCCAAGAGGTGGTTAGCGGGCGAGGGGAGCTGTTTTTT
TRBV7-9	TRBJ2-1	-	TRBD1	CASSGQGREQFF	TGTGCCAGCAGCGGACAGGGTCGTGAGCAGTTCTTC
TRBV7-6	TRBJ2-1	-	TRBD1	CASSLERTGRSSYNEQFF	TGTGCCAGCAGCTTAGAGCGGACAGGGCGAAGCTCCTACAATGAGCAGTTCTTC
TRBV29-1	TRBJ2-2	few	TRBD1	CSVRGRNTGELFF	TGCAGCGTCAGGGGGAGGAACACCGGGGAGCTGTTTTTT
TRBV5-1	TRBJ2-1	-	TRBD1	CASSLANRGSYNEQFF	TGCGCCAGCAGCTTGGCAAACAGGGGATCCTACAATGAGCAGTTCTTC
TRBV6-6	TRBJ2-1	few	TRBD2	CASSLRLADGGNEQFF	TGTGCCAGCAGTTTAAGACTAGCGGATGGGGGCAATGAGCAGTTCTTC
TRBV5-1	TRBJ2-3	-	-	CASSLQGRPSTDTQYF	TGCGCCAGCAGCTTACAGGGGAGGCCTAGCACAGATACGCAGTATTTT
TRBV13	TRBJ2-3	-	-	CASSRKGSTDTQYF	TGTGCCAGCAGCCGGAAGGGGAGCACAGATACGCAGTATTTT
TRBV20-1	TRBJ2-7	few	-	CSASQGNEQYF	TGCAGTGCTTCCCAGGGTAACGAGCAGTACTTC
TRBV30	TRBJ1-5	-	-	CAWSPRSSRANQPQHF	TGTGCCTGGAGCCCTCGAAGTTCCAGGGCTAATCAGCCCCAGCATTTT
TRBV20-1	TRBJ1-2	-	TRBD1	CSAKTGYYTF	TGCAGTGCCAAGACAGGGTACTACACCTTC
TRBV20-1	TRBJ1-1	few	-	CSWDLNTEAFF	TGCAGTTGGGACTTGAACACTGAAGCTTTCTTT
TRBV2	TRBJ2-2	-	-	CASRPDSYGGELFF	TGTGCCAGCAGGCCCGACAGTTACGGCGGGGAGCTGTTTTTT
TRBV23-1	TRBJ2-4	few	-	CASSQPLAKNIQYF	TGCGCCAGCAGTCAACCCTTAGCCAAAAACATTCAGTACTTC
TRBV29-1	TRBJ1-2	few	TRBD1	CSVESRGPVYGYTF	TGCAGCGTTGAGTCCAGGGGGCCCGTCTATGGCTACACCTTC
TRBV19	TRBJ1-1	-	-	CASSIVRDMNTEAFF	TGTGCCAGTAGTATAGTTCGGGATATGAACACTGAAGCTTTCTTT
TRBV2	TRBJ2-3	-	TRBD1	CASRDRDNPVRTDTQYF	TGTGCCAGCCGGGACAGGGACAACCCTGTGCGAACAGATACGCAGTATTTT
TRBV6-1	TRBJ1-1	-	-	CASSEGSGRVDTEAFF	TGTGCCAGCAGTGAAGGTTCGGGCAGGGTAGACACTGAAGCTTTCTTT
TRBV29-1	TRBJ1-2	few	-	CSATGISNYGYTF	TGCAGCGCTACCGGGATCTCTAACTATGGCTACACCTTC